The T cell receptor (beta chain) under discussion was sequenced for a study of T cell responses to AZD1222 COVID-19 vaccine. A note on this clone: Its antigen remains unidentified.

From germline, CDR1 is LNHDA and CDR2 SQIVND (reference sequence). The V end lost 5 bases, the J end lost 3 bases, and 13 bases lay between the germline ends. The CDR3 runs to 14 residues. Using immunoSEQ multiplex PCR, the repertoire was profiled, and TCRdb retains in-frame clones only, with some absent. The profile covers 100,000 to 120,000 clones, with about 81% appearing a single time and 4% to 5% taken by the ten largest. Study-wide findings and caveats: Sampling that yielded the repertoires occurred only after the peak T cell response.

The V gene is TRBV19, the J gene TRBJ1-1; no clear D. This TCR derives from an adult in good health. The sample consisted of peripheral blood, taken on day 0 of AZD1222 vaccination. The CDR3 spells CASSHPGRYTEAFF. The CDR3 DNA reads as TGTGCCAGTAGTCACCCGGGAAGGTACACTGAAGCTTTCTTT.